This TCR beta chain appears in the sequencing data of a study of cytomegalovirus exposure and HLA in healthy donors (dated by TCRdb to the late 2010s). About the full investigation: An earlier analysis of several hundred of the donors reported 250 to 350 Gb of sequence data and 120 million or so unique TCR beta sequences from about 179 million T cells. About 330 gigabases of sequencing data and around 85 million unique TCR sequences made up an early release that covered several hundred HLA-typed donors. The genetic ancestry cluster associated with self-reported Caucasian donors included over 80% of the approximately 410 genotyped donors. The aim of the study was to test whether cataloging public T cell receptors could identify signatures of past pathogen exposure. The study used immunosequencing to profile the T cell repertoires of 666 subjects and linked those repertoires to cytomegalovirus serostatus. In addition to the first cohort of approximately 650 subjects, a separate validation cohort of under 150 different subjects was used. The study combined high-throughput TCR immunosequencing, statistical association of individual TCRs with disease status, and machine learning to predict cytomegalovirus infection status. To study patterns of TCR occurrence, a later analysis re-analyzed previously published TCR beta repertoires from 650 to 750 donors and added high-resolution HLA genotyping. Rather than drawing on any new phenotypic data, the later analysis identified candidate immune exposures from TCR beta sequences and the way those sequences occurred across donors. An earlier analysis of around 540 of the donors applied high-throughput TCR beta sequencing to assess whether each TCR beta V gene segment acted as functional or pseudogenic. Alongside the repertoire data, information on donor age, sex, ethnicity and CMV serostatus was compiled. Genome-wide SNP genotypes for about 60% of the roughly 700 donors were used in a later genetic analysis, which treated that subset as a discovery cohort. All discovery cohort repertoires had been generated using a single sequencing platform. Class I and class II HLA loci were covered by the typing at four-digit resolution. Typing coverage varied by locus: roughly 620-640 donors for A, B, C, DRB1 and DQB1; more than 500 for DQA1; nearly 610 for DPA1; approximately 490 for DPB1. Five DR-DQ haplotypes were treated as single units for association and clustering because of strong linkage in the cohort. Among about 390 genotyped donors of the cohort, an average of approximately 240,000 unique TCR beta nucleotide sequences were sequenced per donor, around 20% of them non-productive. General findings and caveats noted by the study authors: A further reported finding was that TCR beta sequences accurately predicted the HLA-A and HLA-B alleles for most subjects in the first cohort. Sequencing depth was assumed to be roughly uniform across donors in the presence/absence analyses, though that assumption may not hold. A later analysis reported that several top co-occurrence clusters appeared linked to parvovirus B19, influenza, CMV and Epstein-Barr virus. A cluster of highly shared sequence variants was judged likely to represent a technical artifact of the sequencing pipeline. The cohort was sequenced for TCR beta chains only, and without alpha or paired-chain data the features that could be detected were limited. The study gave a list of around 170 TCR beta chains associated with cytomegalovirus. Because the 87-base-pair reads could not distinguish some IMGT-functional V segments, including TRBV6-2 and TRBV6-3, those segments were excluded. A few of the identified cytomegalovirus-associated TCR beta chains were confirmed in vitro to be specific for cytomegalovirus antigens. It was suggested by the authors that the approach could potentially be generalized to other disease states and immunological phenotypes. A later analysis associated 15,000 or so TCR beta sequences with specific HLA alleles at a false discovery rate of 0.05. For the cohort, immune exposure information was limited to CMV serostatus. Broadly in line with IMGT annotations, most TCR beta V segments showed up in productive rearrangements about 87% or about 30% of the time in an earlier analysis of some 590 of the donors. A later analysis found that most CMV-associated TCR beta chains appeared HLA-restricted, with HLA associations seemingly driven largely by CMV exposure. Across donors, most TCR sequences were observed very rarely, whereas some public TCRs were present in many individuals. Seventeen rarely observed V segments, including chromosome 9 orphons, were excluded from the earlier analysis of approximately 600 of the donors because counts were too low. Compared with the 666-donor mean, donors in an Asian-associated ancestry cluster had fewer N-insertions in productive TCRs, according to a later genetic analysis. Compared with equally common non-associated chains, HLA-associated TCR beta chains in a later analysis were more clonally expanded and had lower generation probabilities. In both the original and validation cohorts, the classifier was reported to diagnose cytomegalovirus status with high specificity and sensitivity. Correlated functional status among segregating V segments might be attributable to linkage disequilibrium, but an unknown experimental factor could not be ruled out. Assigning TCR associations to individual alleles was difficult when HLA alleles, especially DR and DQ, strongly co-occurred. Because some donors lacked HLA typing at each locus, the association tests relied only on the typed subset. A later analysis found that TCR association rates varied across HLA loci, with DRB1 alleles showing the most associated TCRs and HLA-C alleles the fewest. In a later genetic analysis, a missense DCLRE1C variant was associated with V-gene and J-gene trimming of TCR beta chains, and the association was replicated in an independent cohort.

The protocol used for the library was the immunoSEQ multiplex PCR assay. The multiplex PCR relied on a mix of 60 forward primers for TCR Vbeta segments and 13 reverse primers for TCR Jbeta segments. Amplification of the CDR3 region of rearranged TCR beta genes was performed with a multiplex PCR assay on genomic DNA. The Illumina HiSeq System was used to sequence the amplified TCR beta libraries as 87-base-pair reads. The published analysis was carried out like this. In a later analysis, roughly 80 million unique TCR beta chains were counted across the roughly 670 repertoires, and approximately 9.9 million of these chains were shared by at least two donors. A nearest-neighbor algorithm error-corrected the raw reads and collapsed the reads into unique sequences, merging closely related sequences to remove PCR and sequencing errors. Alignment of CDR3 sequences to IMGT reference sequences was used to assign V, D and J gene segments. For a sequence to be retained, a match of at least six nucleotides to both a V gene segment and a J gene segment was required. Rearrangements were classified as productive when the CDR3 lacked stop codons and remained in frame with V and J, and all other rearrangements were classified as non-productive. CDR3 was defined according to IMGT convention as the region running from the second conserved V-encoded cysteine to the conserved J-encoded phenylalanine. Sequences without an unambiguous match to a single V gene segment were excluded from the earlier analysis of 587 of the donors. In an earlier analysis of a few hundred of the donors, a V segment was called functional when productive rearrangements were above 56.7%, and segregating when the standard deviation between donors exceeded 5%. A statistical classification framework was built for diagnosing cytomegalovirus status from the catalog of TCR beta chain sequences. In a later analysis, V and J genes were assigned by comparing TCR nucleotide sequences against IMGT/GENE-DB human TR gene sequences. Using the TCRdist pipeline, a later analysis assigned CDR3 sequences along with most-parsimonious VDJ recombination scenarios. In a later analysis, each TCR beta chain was defined by its CDR3 amino acid sequence together with its V-gene family, and reads without a unique V-gene family were excluded. To address suspected cross-contamination and a sequencing artifact, a later analysis removed roughly 640 highly shared, low-generation-probability nucleotide sequences. A later analysis calculated a clonal expansion index for each public chain from normalized within-repertoire ranks of inferred template counts. A later analysis computed generation probabilities with a VDJ recombination model fitted to out-of-frame rearrangements, and checked the results against IGoR. In a later analysis, TCR-TCR, TCR-HLA and TCR-CMV co-occurrence was scored with hypergeometric tests, and a repertoire-size bias correction was applied to TCR pairs. A later analysis estimated false discovery rates by permuting HLA or CMV assignments 20 times. In a later analysis, co-occurring TCRs were grouped with DBSCAN, and TCRdist sequence similarity was added when clustering was performed within HLA-allele-positive subsets. Co-occurrence clustering excluded repertoires with fewer than 30,000 or more than 120,000 public chains, plus five with anomalous nucleotide sharing. TCRdb took this table from immuneACCESS and kept in-frame rearrangements with V and J called. Such tables lack part of the clones; where checked against another copy, unresolved V genes explain under half of the gap, and the rest is unexplained. V and J calls and clone size follow that table, whereas D and trimming were derived from the DNA. This sample has some 100,000 clones in its table, and around 79% of those were observed once. 12% to 15% of the sample is taken by the ten largest.

Details on this clone: It has no known antigen specificity. It has no much larger one-base neighbor in the sample; base qualities were not kept.

The CDR3 has 15 amino acids, counting the end cysteine and phenylalanine. Only the CDR3 region is kept as DNA, spanning 45 bases read in frame from base 1. The trim is 5 bases for V and 0 bases for J, with a gap of 13 bases between the germline ends. According to the germline V gene (reference sequence), CDR1 reads MNHEY and CDR2 reads SMNVEV. The cohort comprised fewer than 700 healthy bone marrow donors. All cohort members were sampled while nominally healthy, although unrecorded immune exposures were likely present. The donor was CMV seropositive and belonged to the group of a few hundred seropositive cohort members. Every donor gave a peripheral blood sample, and the peripheral blood mononuclear cells from that sample were used for TCR beta sequencing. The Qiagen DNeasy Blood Extraction Kit was used to extract genomic DNA from the blood cell samples.

The specimen was PBMCs. The sequence derives from a male donor in good health and CMV-seropositive. This chain is built from TRBV27 and TRBJ1-1; matching of 5 bases hints at TRBD1 as the D gene. The DNA sequence is given as TGTGCCAGCAGTCTGACAGCGCCTATGAACACTGAAGCTTTCTTT. Translated, this gives CASSLTAPMNTEAFF.